This T cell receptor beta chain was profiled in a study of blood T cell repertoires in COVID-19. With V trimmed by 6 bases and J by 4 bases, 9 bases remained unmatched. The CDR3 sequence is 15 residues long. Germline values: CDR1 SNHLY, CDR2 FYNNEI. As originally analysed: For nucleated cells, counts were estimated from reference gene primer amplification. TCRdb's copy holds only in-frame clones and misses some; the assay was immunoSEQ multiplex PCR. V, J and clone size derive from that table, while D and trimming were established from the DNA sequence. The table has approximately 93,000 clones, almost 90% seen once.

This clonotype was obtained from a man in his fifties or sixties with COVID-19, enrolled during active disease. Sequencing was performed on peripheral blood. The rearrangement uses TRBV2 and TRBJ1-1; 9 nucleotides align to TRBD1. The CDR3 region is CASRDFTGGSTEAFF. In nucleotides, the CDR3 is TGTGCCAGCAGGGACTTTACAGGGGGCTCCACTGAAGCTTTCTTT.